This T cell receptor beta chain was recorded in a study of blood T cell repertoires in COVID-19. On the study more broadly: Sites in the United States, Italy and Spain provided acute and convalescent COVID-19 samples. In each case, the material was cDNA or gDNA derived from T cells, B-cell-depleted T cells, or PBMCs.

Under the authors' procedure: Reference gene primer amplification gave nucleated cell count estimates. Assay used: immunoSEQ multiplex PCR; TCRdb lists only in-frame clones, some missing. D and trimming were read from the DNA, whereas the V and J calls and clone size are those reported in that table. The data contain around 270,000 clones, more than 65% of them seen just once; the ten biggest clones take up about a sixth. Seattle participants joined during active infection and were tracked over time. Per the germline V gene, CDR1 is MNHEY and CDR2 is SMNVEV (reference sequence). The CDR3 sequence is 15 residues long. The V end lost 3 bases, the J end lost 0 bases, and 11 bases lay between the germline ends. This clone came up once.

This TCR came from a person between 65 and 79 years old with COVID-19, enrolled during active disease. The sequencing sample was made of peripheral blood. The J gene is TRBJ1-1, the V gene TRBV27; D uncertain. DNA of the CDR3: TGTGCCAGCAGTTTCGGCGGTTTCATGAACACTGAAGCTTTCTTT. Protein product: CASSFGGFMNTEAFF.